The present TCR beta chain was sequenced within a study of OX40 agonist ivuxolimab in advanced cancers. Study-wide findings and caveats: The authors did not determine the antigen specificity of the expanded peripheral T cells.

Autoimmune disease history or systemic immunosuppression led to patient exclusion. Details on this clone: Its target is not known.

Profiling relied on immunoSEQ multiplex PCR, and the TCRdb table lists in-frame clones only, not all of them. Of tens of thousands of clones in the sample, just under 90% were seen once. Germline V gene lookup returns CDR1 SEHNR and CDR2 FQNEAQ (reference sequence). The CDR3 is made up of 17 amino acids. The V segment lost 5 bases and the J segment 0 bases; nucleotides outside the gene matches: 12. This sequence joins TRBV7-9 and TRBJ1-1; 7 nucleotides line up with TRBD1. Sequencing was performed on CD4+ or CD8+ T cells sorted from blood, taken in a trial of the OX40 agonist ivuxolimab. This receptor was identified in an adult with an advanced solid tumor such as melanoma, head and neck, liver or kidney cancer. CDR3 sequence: CASSLRGPIPMNTEAFF. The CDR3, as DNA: TGTGCCAGCAGCCTAAGGGGGCCCATACCCATGAACACTGAAGCTTTCTTT. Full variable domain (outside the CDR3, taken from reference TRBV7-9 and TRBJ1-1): DTGVSQNPRHKITKRGQNVTFRCDPISEHNRLYWYRQTLGQGPEFLTYFQNEAQLEKSRLLSDRFSAERPKGSFSTLEIQRTEQGDSAMYLCASSLRGPIPMNTEAFFGQGTRLTVV.